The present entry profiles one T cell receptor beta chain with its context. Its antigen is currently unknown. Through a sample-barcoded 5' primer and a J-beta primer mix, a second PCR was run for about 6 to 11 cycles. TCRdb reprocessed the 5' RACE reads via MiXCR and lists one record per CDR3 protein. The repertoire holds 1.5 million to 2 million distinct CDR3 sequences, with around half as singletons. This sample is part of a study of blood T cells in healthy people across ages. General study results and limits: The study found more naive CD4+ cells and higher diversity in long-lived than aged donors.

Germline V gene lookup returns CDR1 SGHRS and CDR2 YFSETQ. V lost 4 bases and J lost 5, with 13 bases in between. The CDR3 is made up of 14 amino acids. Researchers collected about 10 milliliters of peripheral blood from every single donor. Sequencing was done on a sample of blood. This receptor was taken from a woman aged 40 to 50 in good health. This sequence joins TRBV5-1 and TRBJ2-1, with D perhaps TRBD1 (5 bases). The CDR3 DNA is TGCGCCAGCAGCCCGGTCCCCAGGGACAATGAGCAGTTCTTC. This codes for CASSPVPRDNEQFF. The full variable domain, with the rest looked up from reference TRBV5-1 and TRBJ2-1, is KAGVTQTPRYLIKTRGQQVTLSCSPISGHRSVSWYQQTPGQGLQFLFEYFSETQRNKGNFPGRFSGRQFSNSRSEMNVSTLELGDSALYLCASSPVPRDNEQFFGPGTRLTVL.